A selection of T cell receptor beta chains follows, all from one sample in a study of neurological immune-mediated disorders. Each CDR3 protein gets one entry after TCRdb re-called the 5' RACE reads with MiXCR. The sample carries 65,000 to 90,000 distinct CDR3 sequences, about 9.4% recorded once. The sample was PBMCs. Receptors originate from a man aged 40-49 years in good health. Both conserved end residues are part of each CDR3.

v_call cdr3_aa
TRBV2 CASSKLAGGDNEQFF
TRBV5-1 CASSLAVWDRADYEQYF
TRBV5-1 CASSPAGTQGSPLHF
TRBV7-2 CASSSDGLAGETQYF
TRBV12-3/TRBV12-4 CASSLVNGNSPLHF
TRBV5-1 CASRGMKETQYF
TRBV5-1 CASSPGQGGYQPQHF
TRBV4-2 CASSQGSPAGANVLTF
TRBV7-2 CASSSAGTSYQETQYF
TRBV20-1 CSARDSENGRFFYEQYF
TRBV20-1 CSARAASSDFYNEQFF
TRBV20-1 CSAREGLALEQYF
TRBV2 CASRDDSNYGYTF
TRBV7-8 CASTLGASLSTDTQYF
TRBV29-1 CSVVVWEYGELFF
TRBV5-6 CASSSSPIGITSGGVNEQFF
TRBV7-2 CASSLLVGSGNTIYF
TRBV12-3/TRBV12-4 CASSWTGGSREAFF
TRBV29-1 CSVEDQEGATYNEQFF
TRBV5-1 CASSYGEPYNEQFF
TRBV6-5 CASSLVGSSAGNTIYF
TRBV29-1 CSVEDLGWVINEQFF
TRBV10-3 CAIGTSLNEQFF
TRBV9 CASSPSGGTGANVLTF
TRBV25-1 CASSESGAREDTQYF
TRBV12-3/TRBV12-4 CASSYTIAMNTEAFF
TRBV5-6 CASSPTENEQFF
TRBV3-1 CASSQGTGTNIRETQYF
TRBV12-3/TRBV12-4 CASSFDGRGSSYNEQFF
TRBV27 CASSLFGGNQPQHF
TRBV5-6 CASSLISGGPSTDTQYF
TRBV18 CASSPALEATEAFF
TRBV10-3 CATSVRWTLGGATGELFF
TRBV5-5 CASSLWSGSWEQFF
TRBV11-2 CASSPLDSPSEQYF
TRBV5-1 CASSLAGTSGEVQYF
TRBV5-1 CASSWDSTSGNEQFF
TRBV21-1 CASSKHDAQYF
TRBV29-1 CSVDAYWGETQYF
TRBV20-1 CSAESGTLELFF
TRBV5-4 CASSLDGVTEAFF